The table lists the clone carrying this T cell receptor beta chain with many counts. Its specificity is unknown. Trimming cost V 3 bases and J 3 bases, with 21 bases left between them. There are 17 residues in the CDR3. Patients were excluded because of uncontrolled infection, other autoimmune disease, pregnancy or lactation. This record belongs to a study of T cells in Graves' hyperthyroidism and ophthalmopathy. Whole-study results and caveats: The model predicted ophthalmopathy a median roughly 6.5 months before onset. Blood shared most expanded thyroid clonotypes above 0.001.

Regions amplified from RNA transcripts were the TCR beta CDR3 regions. In the first-round RT-PCR of the TCR CDR3, the HTBI primer set was used. Via MiXCR, TCRdb re-called the multiplex PCR reads, giving one row per CDR3 protein. The sample lists more than 300,000 distinct CDR3 sequences; about 15% were seen once. This TCR derives from a woman aged 25 to 39 with Graves' hyperthyroidism. Sequencing was performed on blood. J is TRBJ2-7 and V is TRBV12-3 or TRBV12-4; no definite D call. CDR3 DNA sequence: TGTGCCAGCAGTTTCCACCCCGGACGCTCTCTCGACTACGAGCAGTACTTC. As protein: CASSFHPGRSLDYEQYF.